The present TCR beta chain was sequenced within a study of blood T cells in healthy people across ages. In terms of origin and age, donors were healthy Caucasian individuals from Russia aged about 6 to 90. The table lists this clonotype with many counts. Its target is not known. The germline V and J ends were trimmed by 4 bases and 2 bases, with 15 bases remaining between them. Germline V gene lookup returns CDR1 MNHEY and CDR2 SVGAGI. The CDR3 has 15 amino acids. General study findings and limits: Older age coincided with a roughly linear decline in TCR beta diversity per million T cells. Naive CD4+ cells and diversity were both higher in long-lived donors than in aged donors.

It was with a sample-barcoded 5' primer and a J-beta primer mix that a second PCR of roughly 7 to 12 cycles was run. Each cDNA was tagged by a template-switch adaptor containing 12 random nucleotides. TCRdb re-called the 5' RACE reads through MiXCR, storing one row per CDR3 protein. Of roughly 700,000 distinct CDR3 sequences listed, roughly 32% are singletons. The receptor's source is a woman of 80 years or more in good health. The specimen was blood. The rearrangement joins TRBV6-5 to TRBJ2-7; possible D gene TRBD1, 7 bases. Here the CDR3 DNA reads TGTGCCAGCAGTTCTCCTGGCAGGGGGGCCTACGAGCAGTACTTC. Translation gives CASSSPGRGAYEQYF.